Sequencing of this T cell receptor (beta chain) was carried out in a study of T cells in Graves' hyperthyroidism and ophthalmopathy. TCR beta CDR3 region amplification was performed from RNA transcripts. RT-PCR in the first round (using the HTBI primer set) targeted the TCR CDR3. TCRdb reprocessed the multiplex PCR reads via MiXCR and lists one record per CDR3 protein. This sample has about 300,000 distinct CDR3 sequences; roughly 20% occur once, and the top ten carry less than 40%. This clonotype was observed at least ten times. This receptor was obtained from a man aged 45-65 years with Graves' ophthalmopathy. Sequencing was done on a sample of blood.

The CDR3 DNA reads as TGTGCCAGCAATCGAGGGGGACGGAACACTGAAGCTTTCTTT. Its translation is CASNRGGRNTEAFF. This sequence joins TRBV28 and TRBJ1-1; perhaps TRBD1 as D (6 bases). The V end lost 7 bases, the J end lost 1 base, and 13 bases lay between the germline ends. The CDR3 is made up of 14 amino acids. Germline V gene sequence: CDR1 MDHEN, CDR2 SYDVKM.